This note documents a single TCR beta chain sequence. These data are taken from a study of monozygotic twins with inflammatory bowel disease. Per germline, CDR1 SGHVS and CDR2 FNYEAQ. The CDR3 is made up of 18 amino acids. Each CDR3 protein gets one entry in TCRdb, which reprocessed the 5' RACE reads and gives no DNA. Its table records 150,000 to 200,000 distinct CDR3 sequences. The sample consisted of blood. This chain joins TRBV7-6 and TRBJ1-5; absent DNA, TCRdb's TRBD1 call cannot be checked. This clonotype was sampled from a human donor with ulcerative colitis or Crohn's disease, or a healthy co-twin of an affected twin (not recorded which). The CDR3 sequence is CASSLGSGTGGSNQPQHF.